The 13 T cell receptor beta chains listed next were all sequenced from one sample in a study of prognosis after radiotherapy for stage I lung cancer. Starting from genomic DNA, TCR beta CDR3 was amplified through two-round multiplex PCR. The authors ran first-round PCR with primers specific to each TRBV and TRBJ gene. Via MiXCR, TCRdb re-called the multiplex PCR reads, giving one row per CDR3 protein. In the table there are tens of thousands of distinct CDR3 sequences, 40% of which are singletons. The sample here was PBMCs, taken before or after stereotactic body radiation therapy (not recorded which). Receptor source: a donor over 45 with non-small cell lung cancer.

There are many counts of this clonotype. The chain links TRBV11-3 to TRBJ1-1; 9 nucleotides line up with TRBD1. Germline-derived CDR1 and CDR2 are SGHNT and YENEEA. The CDR3 contains 15 residues. The J segment lost 5 bases and the V segment lost 5 bases, leaving 9 bases of the junction unmatched. The CDR3 coding sequence is TGTGCCAGCAGCCTCGGCGGGACAGGGAGTACTGAAGCTTTCTTT. Protein sequence: CASSLGGTGSTEAFF.

On this clonotype: One end of the junction fails to match germline, which may point to a read error. The chain is built from TRBV9 and TRBJ2-2; the D gene could be TRBD1 or TRBD2 (5 bases each). Germline V lookup: CDR1 SGDLS, CDR2 YYNGEE. CDR3 length: 17 residues. Written as DNA, the CDR3 is TGTGCCAGCAGCGTAGGTCCGGGGAGATGGGGCACCGGTGAGCTGTTTTTT. Its translation: CASSVGPGRWGTGELFF.

In the case of this clonotype: The junction does not match germline at one end; this may be a read error. The chain is built from TRBV6-1 and TRBJ2-7; D gene ambiguous. CDR3 length equals 13 residues. Germline V gene data show CDR1 as MNHNS and CDR2 as SASEGT. The CDR3 DNA is TGTGCCAGCAGTGAAACCCAGGTGTTCGAGCAGTACTTT. Translation gives CASSETQVFEQYF.

The chain recombines TRBV11-2 with TRBJ2-1; the match to TRBD1 covers 11 bases. V shed 4 bases, J shed 8 bases, and the junction held 10 bases outside the gene matches. This CDR3 has 16 amino acids. The germline gives CDR1 SGHAT, CDR2 FQNNGV. CDR3 DNA sequence: TGTGCCAGCAGCTACCGAATCGGGGACAGGGGGTATGAGCAGTTCTTC. It specifies CASSYRIGDRGYEQFF.

This sequence joins TRBV20-1 and TRBJ2-2; D remains ambiguous. Germline V gives CDR1 DFQATT, CDR2 SNEGSKA (reference sequence). V gave up 3 bases and J gave up 2 bases, with 10 bases separating them. The CDR3 sequence is 14 residues long. Here the CDR3 reads CSASRSLNTGELFF. The CDR3 DNA reads as TGCAGTGCTAGTCGATCCCTCAACACCGGGGAGCTGTTTTTT.

This clonotype was observed a few times. The chain employs TRBV20-1 and TRBJ2-3, with D uncertain. Trimming took 1 base from V and 0 from J, leaving 17 bases between them. CDR3 length: 17 amino acids. Germline V CDR1 and CDR2: DFQATT, SNEGSKA (reference sequence). The CDR3 reads CSARASRRSLSTDTQYF. CDR3 DNA sequence: TGCAGTGCTAGAGCCTCCCGACGGAGCCTAAGCACAGATACGCAGTATTTT.

This clonotype was recorded a few times. The gene calls are TRBV2 and TRBJ2-1, with 9 bases lining up with TRBD2. This CDR3 has 15 amino acids. J gave up 7 bases and V 7 bases, and 11 bases lay outside the gene matches. Germline V gives CDR1 SNHLY, CDR2 FYNNEI. The CDR3 DNA reads as TGTGCCAGCATCCTTGGCGGGAGGGCCGTTAATGAGCAGTTCTTC. Encoded protein: CASILGGRAVNEQFF.

Turning to this clonotype: This may be a read error, as it is one base from a much larger clone. The chain has TRBV4-1 and TRBJ2-1; maybe TRBD2 (6 bases). The germline gives CDR1 MGHRA, CDR2 YSYEKL. The CDR3 covers 12 residues. V lost 4 bases, J lost 13 bases, and 14 bases lay in between. Here the CDR3 reads CASSRPGGIQFF. The CDR3 region has the DNA TGCGCCAGCAGCCGCCCTGGGGGGATACAGTTCTTC.

The table lists this clonotype with many counts. The rearrangement uses TRBV7-9 and TRBJ1-5; D call uncertain. Germline lookup yields CDR1 SEHNR and CDR2 FQNEAQ (reference sequence). V was pared by 4 bases and J by 7 bases, with 14 bases between. This CDR3 is built from 14 residues. CDR3: CASSSVGEWQPQHF. The CDR3 DNA is TGTGCCAGCAGCTCTGTCGGGGAGTGGCAGCCCCAGCATTTT.

The chain links TRBV2 to TRBJ1-1, with 7 bases fitting TRBD1. J was trimmed by 13 bases and V by 7 bases; bases with no gene match: 15. This CDR3 is 13 amino acids long. Germline V gene sequence: CDR1 SNHLY, CDR2 FYNNEI. CDR3: CASTKGDGTDDFF. The CDR3 nucleotides are TGTGCCAGCACAAAGGGGGACGGGACAGACGATTTCTTT. The whole variable domain, filled in from reference TRBV2 and TRBJ1-1, reads EPEVTQTPSHQVTQMGQEVILRCVPISNHLYFYWYRQILGQKVEFLVSFYNNEISEKSEIFDDQFSVERPDGSNFTLKIRSTKLEDSAMYFCASTKGDGTDDFFGQGTRLTVV.

This clonotype was observed at least ten times. The V and J genes are TRBV20-1 and TRBJ2-7; TRBD2 matches 9 bases. Germline CDR1 and CDR2: DFQATT and SNEGSKA (reference sequence). V dropped 3 bases and J dropped 3; count of bases not matched to a gene: 12. CDR3 length: 16 residues. The CDR3 loop reads CSASPLTTSGIYEQYF. Here the CDR3 DNA reads TGCAGTGCTAGCCCTCTTACGACTAGCGGAATCTACGAGCAGTACTTC.

This clonotype was observed many times. The chain has TRBV12-3 or TRBV12-4 and TRBJ1-6; no firm D call. V gave up 6 bases and J gave up 8 bases, with 17 bases separating them. This CDR3 spans 15 amino acids. For the CDR3, the DNA is TGTGCCAGCAGCCCGGGAGCCGGACCGGATTCACCCCTCCACTTT. It translates to CASSPGAGPDSPLHF.

This sequence joins TRBV10-3 and TRBJ2-3; 8 bases align to TRBD2. CDR1 and CDR2 from the germline V gene are ENHRY and SYGVKD. With V trimmed by 6 bases and J by 0 bases, 2 bases remained unmatched. This CDR3 contains 14 residues. The CDR3 DNA is TGTGCCATCAGCACTAGCGGCAGCACAGATACGCAGTATTTT. Translated: CAISTSGSTDTQYF.